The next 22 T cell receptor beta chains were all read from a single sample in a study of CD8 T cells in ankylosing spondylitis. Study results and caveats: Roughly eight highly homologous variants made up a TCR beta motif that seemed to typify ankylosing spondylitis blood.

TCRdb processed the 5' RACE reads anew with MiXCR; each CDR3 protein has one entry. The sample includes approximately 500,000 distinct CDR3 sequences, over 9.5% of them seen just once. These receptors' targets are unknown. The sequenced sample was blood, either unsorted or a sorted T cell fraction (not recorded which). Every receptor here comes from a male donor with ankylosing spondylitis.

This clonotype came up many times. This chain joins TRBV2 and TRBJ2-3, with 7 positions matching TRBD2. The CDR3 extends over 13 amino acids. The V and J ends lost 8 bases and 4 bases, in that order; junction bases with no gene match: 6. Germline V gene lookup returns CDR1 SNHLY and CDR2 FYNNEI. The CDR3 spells CASGRGNPDTQYF. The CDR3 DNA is TGTGCCAGCGGGCGGGGGAACCCAGATACGCAGTATTTT.

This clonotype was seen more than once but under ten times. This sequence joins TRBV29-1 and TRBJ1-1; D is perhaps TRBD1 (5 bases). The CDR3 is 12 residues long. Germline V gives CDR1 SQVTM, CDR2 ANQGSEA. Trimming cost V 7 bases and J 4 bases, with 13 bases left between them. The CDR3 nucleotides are TGCAGCGCCCTACACGGGGCCACTGAAGCTTTCTTT. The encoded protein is CSALHGATEAFF.

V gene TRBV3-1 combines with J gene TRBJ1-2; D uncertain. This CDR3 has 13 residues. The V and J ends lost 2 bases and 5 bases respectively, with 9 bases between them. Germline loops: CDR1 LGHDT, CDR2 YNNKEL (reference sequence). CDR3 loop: CASSQSSEYGYTF. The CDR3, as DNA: TGTGCCAGCAGCCAATCATCCGAATATGGCTACACCTTC.

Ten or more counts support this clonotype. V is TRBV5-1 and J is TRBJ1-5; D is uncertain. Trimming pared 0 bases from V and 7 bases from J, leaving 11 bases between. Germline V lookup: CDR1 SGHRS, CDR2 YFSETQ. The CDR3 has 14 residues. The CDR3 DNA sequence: TGCGCCAGCAGCTTGGGGGGAGTGGAGCAGCCCCAGCATTTT. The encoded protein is CASSLGGVEQPQHF.

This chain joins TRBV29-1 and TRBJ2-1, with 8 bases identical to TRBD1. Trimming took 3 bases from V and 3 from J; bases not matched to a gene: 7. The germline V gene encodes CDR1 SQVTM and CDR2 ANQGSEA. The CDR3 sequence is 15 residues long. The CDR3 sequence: CSVEGQGAFYNEQFF. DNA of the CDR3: TGCAGCGTTGAGGGGCAGGGGGCTTTCTACAATGAGCAGTTCTTC.

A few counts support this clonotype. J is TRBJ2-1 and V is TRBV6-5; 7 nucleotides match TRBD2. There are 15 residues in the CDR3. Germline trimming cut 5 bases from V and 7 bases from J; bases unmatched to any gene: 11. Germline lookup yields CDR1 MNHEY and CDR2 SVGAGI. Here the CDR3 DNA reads TGTGCCAGCAGTCCTCGATTAGCGGGTCAGAATGAGCAGTTCTTC. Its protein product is CASSPRLAGQNEQFF.

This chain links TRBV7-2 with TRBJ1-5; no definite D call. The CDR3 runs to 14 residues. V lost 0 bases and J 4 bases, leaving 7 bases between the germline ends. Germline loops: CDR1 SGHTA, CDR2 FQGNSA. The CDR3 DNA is TGTGCCAGCAGCTTAGCGCACGAGAATCAGCCCCAGCATTTT. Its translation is CASSLAHENQPQHF.

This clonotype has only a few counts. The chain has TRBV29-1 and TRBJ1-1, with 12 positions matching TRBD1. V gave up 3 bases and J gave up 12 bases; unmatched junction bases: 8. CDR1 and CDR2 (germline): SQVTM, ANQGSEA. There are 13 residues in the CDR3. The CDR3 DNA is TGCAGCGTTGAGGGGGACAGGGGGCTTAAAACTTTCTTT. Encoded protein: CSVEGDRGLKTFF.

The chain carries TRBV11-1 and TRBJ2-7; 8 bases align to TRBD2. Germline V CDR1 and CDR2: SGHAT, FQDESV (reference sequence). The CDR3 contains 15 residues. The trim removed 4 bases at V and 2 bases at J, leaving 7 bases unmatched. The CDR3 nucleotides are TGTGCCAGCAGCTCAGTCAGCGGGAGAACCTACGAGCAGTACTTC. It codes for CASSSVSGRTYEQYF.

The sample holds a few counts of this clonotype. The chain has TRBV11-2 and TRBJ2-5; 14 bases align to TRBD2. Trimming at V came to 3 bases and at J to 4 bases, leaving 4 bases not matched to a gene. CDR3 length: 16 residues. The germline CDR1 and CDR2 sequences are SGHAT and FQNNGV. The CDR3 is CASSFGGLAGGETQYF. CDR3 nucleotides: TGTGCCAGCAGCTTTGGTGGACTAGCGGGAGGAGAGACCCAGTACTTC.

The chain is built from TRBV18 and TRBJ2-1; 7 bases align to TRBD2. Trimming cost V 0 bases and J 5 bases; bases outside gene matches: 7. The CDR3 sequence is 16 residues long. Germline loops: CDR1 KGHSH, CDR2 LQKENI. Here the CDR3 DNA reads TGTGCCAGCTCACCACCGGGGCGGCGGGGGAACAATGAGCAGTTCTTC. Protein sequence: CASSPPGRRGNNEQFF.

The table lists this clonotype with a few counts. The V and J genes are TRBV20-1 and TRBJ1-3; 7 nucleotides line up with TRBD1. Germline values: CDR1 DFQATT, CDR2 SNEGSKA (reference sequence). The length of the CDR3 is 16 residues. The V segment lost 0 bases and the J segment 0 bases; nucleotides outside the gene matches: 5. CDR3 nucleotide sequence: TGCAGTGCTAGAGATCCCCGACAGGGCTCTGGAAACACCATATATTTT. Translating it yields CSARDPRQGSGNTIYF.

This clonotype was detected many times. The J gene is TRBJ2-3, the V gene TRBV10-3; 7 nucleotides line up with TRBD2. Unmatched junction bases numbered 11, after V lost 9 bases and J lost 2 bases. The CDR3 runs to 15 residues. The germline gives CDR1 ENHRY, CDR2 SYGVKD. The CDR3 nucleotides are TGTGCCATTCCCCTAGCGGAGGACTTCACAGATACGCAGTATTTT. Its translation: CAIPLAEDFTDTQYF.

The CDR3 nucleotides read TGTGCCAGCAGCTCGGGACTAGCGGGAGGAGGAGGTGAGCAGTTCTTC. Translating it yields CASSSGLAGGGGEQFF. The J gene is TRBJ2-1, the V gene TRBV7-9, with 15 nucleotides matching TRBD2. CDR1 is SEHNR and CDR2 is FQNEAQ in the germline V gene (reference sequence). V lost 4 bases and J lost 9; bases outside the gene matches: 7. The CDR3 sequence is 16 residues long.

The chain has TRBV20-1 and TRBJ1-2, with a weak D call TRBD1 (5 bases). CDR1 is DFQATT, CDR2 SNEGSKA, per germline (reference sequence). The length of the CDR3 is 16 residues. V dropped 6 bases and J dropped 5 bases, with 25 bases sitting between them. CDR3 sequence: CSAKDWDPRRYYGYTF. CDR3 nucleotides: TGCAGTGCAAAGGATTGGGACCCGCGACGGTATTATGGCTACACCTTC.

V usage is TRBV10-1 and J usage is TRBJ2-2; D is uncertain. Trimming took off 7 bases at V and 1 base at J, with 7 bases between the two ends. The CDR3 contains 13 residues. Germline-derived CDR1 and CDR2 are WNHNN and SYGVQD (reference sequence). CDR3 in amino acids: CASTRGNTGELFF. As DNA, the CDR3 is TGCGCCAGCACCCGTGGGAACACCGGGGAGCTGTTTTTT.

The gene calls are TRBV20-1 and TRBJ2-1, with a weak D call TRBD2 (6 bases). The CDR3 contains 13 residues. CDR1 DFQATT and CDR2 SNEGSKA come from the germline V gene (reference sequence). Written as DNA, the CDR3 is TGCAGCTTGGAGGGCCCCTCAGACAATGAGCAGTTCTTC. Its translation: CSLEGPSDNEQFF.

CDR3 DNA sequence: TGTGCCAGCAGTTTTGAAAGGATCGACAGGGGGCCAGATACGCAGTATTTT. Its protein is CASSFERIDRGPDTQYF. The chain employs TRBV12-3 or TRBV12-4 and TRBJ2-3; 10 nucleotides agree with TRBD1. J was trimmed by 4 bases and V by 3 bases; bases with no gene match: 10. CDR3 size: 17 residues.

For the CDR3, the DNA is TGCAGTGCTTTGGGACAGGGGGGGACCTACGAGCAGTACTTC. This sequence encodes CSALGQGGTYEQYF. This chain links TRBV20-1 with TRBJ2-7; TRBD1 aligns across 11 bases. V was pared by 5 bases and J by 2 bases, with 5 bases of the junction left unmatched. CDR1 is DFQATT and CDR2 is SNEGSKA in the germline V gene (reference sequence). The length of the CDR3 is 14 residues.

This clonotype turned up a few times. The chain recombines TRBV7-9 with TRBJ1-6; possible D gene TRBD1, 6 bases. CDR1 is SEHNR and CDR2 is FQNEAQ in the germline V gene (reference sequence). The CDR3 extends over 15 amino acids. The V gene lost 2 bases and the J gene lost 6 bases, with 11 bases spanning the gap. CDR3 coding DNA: TGTGCCAGCAGCTTATCGGACAGATCTAATTCACCCCTCCACTTT. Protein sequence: CASSLSDRSNSPLHF.

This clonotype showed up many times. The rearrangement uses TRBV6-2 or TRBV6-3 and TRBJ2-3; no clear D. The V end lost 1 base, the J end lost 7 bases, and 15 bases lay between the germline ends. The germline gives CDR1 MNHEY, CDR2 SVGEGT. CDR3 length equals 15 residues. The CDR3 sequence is CASSYFGNLANTQYF. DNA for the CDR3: TGTGCCAGCAGTTACTTCGGTAACCTCGCGAATACGCAGTATTTT.

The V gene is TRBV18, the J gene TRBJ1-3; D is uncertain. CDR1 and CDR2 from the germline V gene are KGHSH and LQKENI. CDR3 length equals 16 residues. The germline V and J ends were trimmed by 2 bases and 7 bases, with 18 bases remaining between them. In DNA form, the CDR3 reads TGTGCCAGCTCACCAAGTAAGGCGGCGCCGGGGAACACCATATATTTT. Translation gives CASSPSKAAPGNTIYF. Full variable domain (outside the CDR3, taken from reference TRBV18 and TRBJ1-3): NAGVMQNPRHLVRRRGQEARLRCSPMKGHSHVYWYRQLPEEGLKFMVYLQKENIIDESGMPKERFSAEFPKEGPSILRIQQVVRGDSAAYFCASSPSKAAPGNTIYFGEGSWLTVV.